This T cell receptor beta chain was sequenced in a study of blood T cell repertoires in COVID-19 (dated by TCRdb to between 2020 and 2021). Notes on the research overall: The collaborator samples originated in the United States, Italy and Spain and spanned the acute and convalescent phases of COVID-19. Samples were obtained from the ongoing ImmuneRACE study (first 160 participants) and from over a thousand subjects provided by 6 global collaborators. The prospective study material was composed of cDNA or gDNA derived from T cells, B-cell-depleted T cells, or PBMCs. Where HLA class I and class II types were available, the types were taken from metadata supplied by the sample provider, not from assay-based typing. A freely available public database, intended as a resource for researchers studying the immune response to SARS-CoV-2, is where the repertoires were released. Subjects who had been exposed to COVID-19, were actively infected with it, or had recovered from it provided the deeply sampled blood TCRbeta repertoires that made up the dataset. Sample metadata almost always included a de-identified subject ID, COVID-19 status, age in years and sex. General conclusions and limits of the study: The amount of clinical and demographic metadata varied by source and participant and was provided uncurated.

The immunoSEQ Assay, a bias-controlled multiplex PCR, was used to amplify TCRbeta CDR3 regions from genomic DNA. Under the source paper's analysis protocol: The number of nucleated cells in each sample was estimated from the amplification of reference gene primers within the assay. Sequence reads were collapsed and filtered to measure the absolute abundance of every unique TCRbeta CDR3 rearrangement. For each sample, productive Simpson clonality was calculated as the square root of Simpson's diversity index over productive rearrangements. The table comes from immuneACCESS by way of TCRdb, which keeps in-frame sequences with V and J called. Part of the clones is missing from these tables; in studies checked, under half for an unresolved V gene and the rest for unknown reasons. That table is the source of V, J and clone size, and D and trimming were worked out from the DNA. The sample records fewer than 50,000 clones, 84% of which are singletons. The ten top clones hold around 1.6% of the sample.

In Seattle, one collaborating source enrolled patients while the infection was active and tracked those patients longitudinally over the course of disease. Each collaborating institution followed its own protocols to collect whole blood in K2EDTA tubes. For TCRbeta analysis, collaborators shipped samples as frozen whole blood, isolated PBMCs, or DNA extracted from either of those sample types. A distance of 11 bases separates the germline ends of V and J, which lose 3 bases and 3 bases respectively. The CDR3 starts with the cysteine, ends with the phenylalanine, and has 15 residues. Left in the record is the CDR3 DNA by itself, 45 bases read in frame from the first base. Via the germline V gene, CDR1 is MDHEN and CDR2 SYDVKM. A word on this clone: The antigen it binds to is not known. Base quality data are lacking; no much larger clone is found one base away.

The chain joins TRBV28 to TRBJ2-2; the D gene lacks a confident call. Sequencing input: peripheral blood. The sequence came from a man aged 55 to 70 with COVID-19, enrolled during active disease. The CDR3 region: CASSFLSLYTGELFF. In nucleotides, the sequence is TGTGCCAGCAGTTTTCTTTCTCTGTACACCGGGGAGCTGTTTTTT.